This entry features one T cell receptor beta chain sequence. Trimming removed 5 bases from V and 3 bases from J, with 13 bases in between. This CDR3 has 14 residues. CDR1 is MNHEY and CDR2 is SVGAGI in the germline V gene. The source of the sample is a study of blood T cell repertoires in COVID-19. Overall study: The analysed material was cDNA or gDNA that came from T cells, B-cell-depleted T cells, or PBMCs.

Profiled with immunoSEQ multiplex PCR; TCRdb holds only in-frame clones, not every one. This table has about 110,000 clones, around 82% appearing once. The TCR was taken from a woman in her sixties or seventies with acute or convalescent COVID-19. Sequenced input: peripheral blood. V and J are TRBV6-5 and TRBJ1-1; D might be TRBD1 (6 bases). This chain's CDR3 is CASSHHRVDTEAFF. Here the CDR3 DNA reads TGTGCCAGCAGTCATCACAGGGTCGACACTGAAGCTTTCTTT.